Shown below are 21 T cell receptor beta chains from a single sample sequenced in a study of CD4 and CD8 cells across lung adenocarcinoma regions. TCRdb redid the calling of the PCR reads with MiXCR, one entry per CDR3 protein. The sample lists more than 25,000 distinct CDR3 sequences; around 53% were seen once. The sample taken for sequencing was CD8+ T cells from the center of a lung tumor. The receptor source for this set is a male donor with lung adenocarcinoma. The CD4 and CD8 labels of this study may be unreliable.

This clonotype was observed a few times. The genes are TRBV7-8 and TRBJ2-7, with D tentatively TRBD1 (6 bases). The V end lost 0 bases, the J end lost 3 bases, and 6 bases lay between the germline ends. CDR1 is SGHVS and CDR2 is FQNEAQ in the germline V gene. The CDR3 is 13 amino acids. The CDR3 sequence is CASSLAGGYEQYF. The CDR3 DNA follows: TGTGCCAGCAGCTTAGCAGGGGGCTACGAGCAGTACTTC.

In the case of this clonotype: Sequence at one end of the junction differs from germline and may be a read error. The chain carries TRBV6-1 and TRBJ2-3, with TRBD1 matching 10 bases. Looked up from germline, CDR1 is MNHNS and CDR2 is SASEGT. This CDR3 is 16 amino acids long. The DNA for the CDR3 is TGTGCCAGCAGTGAAGCGGGGACAGGGGCCGAGGATATTCAGTATTTC. This codes for CASSEAGTGAEDIQYF.

This clonotype showed up many times. The chain recombines TRBV6-1 with TRBJ2-1; the D is unclear. The CDR3 totals 12 residues. Between the trimmed V and J ends, which lost 10 bases and 10 bases, there was a span of 17 bases. Germline CDR1 MNHNS, CDR2 SASEGT. For the CDR3, the DNA is TGTGCCACCAAAGTTGGATCCGGAGAGCAGTTCTTC. Its translation: CATKVGSGEQFF.

The chain links TRBV10-3 to TRBJ2-5, with 9 bases fitting TRBD2. The CDR3 loop spans 14 amino acids. In germline, CDR1 is ENHRY, CDR2 SYGVKD. CDR3 loop: CAGTVAGGRDTQYF. CDR3 DNA sequence: TGTGCGGGCACCGTGGCGGGAGGGCGAGATACGCAGTACTTC.

This clonotype showed up many times. V is TRBV6-5 and J is TRBJ1-1; D unresolved. V lost 4 bases and J 6 bases, leaving 12 bases between the germline ends. The germline V gene encodes CDR1 MNHEY and CDR2 SVGAGI. This CDR3 spans 13 amino acids. For the CDR3, the DNA is TGTGCCAGCAGTTTCCGGGCTCCCGCTGAAGCTTTCTTT. Amino acid sequence: CASSFRAPAEAFF.

This clonotype was detected many times. The chain recombines TRBV6-1 with TRBJ2-5, with 8 bases identical to TRBD2. The trim removed 8 bases at V and 5 bases at J, leaving 7 bases unmatched. Looked up from germline, CDR1 is MNHNS and CDR2 is SASEGT. CDR3 length: 13 residues. The CDR3 bases are TGTGCCAGCGGACAAGCGGGAGCTGAGACCCAGTACTTC. Residues: CASGQAGAETQYF.

In this sample, this clonotype is medium-sized (0.01 to 0.1%). The chain joins TRBV6-5 to TRBJ2-1, with TRBD2 matching over 13 bases. This CDR3 contains 15 residues. V shed 2 bases and J 7 bases; nucleotides not matched to a gene: 2. CDR1 and CDR2 (germline): MNHEY, SVGAGI. In nucleotides, the CDR3 is TGTGCCAGCAGTTACGGGACTAGCGGGAAGAATGAGCAGTTCTTC. Translating it yields CASSYGTSGKNEQFF.

Notes on this clonotype: Compared with germline, one end of the junction differs, possibly owing to a read error. The chain has TRBV6-1 and TRBJ2-6; D gene ambiguous. The CDR3 consists of 15 residues. The germline V gene encodes CDR1 MNHNS and CDR2 SASEGT. The CDR3 sequence is CASSEQPSWAYVQTF. CDR3 nucleotides: TGTGCCAGCAGTGAGCAACCTTCCTGGGCCTACGTGCAGACCTTC.

A few counts support this clonotype. The CDR3 is CAWKSSLANEQFF. The CDR3 DNA follows: TGTGCCTGGAAGTCGAGTCTCGCCAATGAGCAGTTCTTC. V gene TRBV30 combines with J gene TRBJ2-1; D call uncertain. Germline CDR1 is GTSNPN and CDR2 is SVGIG (reference sequence). V lost 4 bases and J 6 bases, leaving 13 bases between the germline ends. This CDR3 is 13 amino acids long.

The gene calls are TRBV10-2 and TRBJ2-5; a weak D match, TRBD2 (5 bases). With 8 bases removed from V and 3 bases from J, the gap between germline ends came to 10 bases. CDR3 length: 12 residues. CDR1 is WSHSY and CDR2 is SAAADI in the germline V gene. Here the CDR3 reads CASADFEETQYF. The CDR3 region has the DNA TGCGCCAGCGCGGACTTCGAAGAGACCCAGTACTTC.

This clonotype was counted many times. V usage is TRBV4-1 and J usage is TRBJ1-4; no reliable D call. V lost 0 bases to trimming and J lost 8 bases, with 4 bases between them. The CDR3 is 12 amino acids. Germline CDR1 MGHRA, CDR2 YSYEKL. The CDR3 sequence: CASSQEGEKLFF. CDR3 in DNA: TGCGCCAGCAGCCAAGAAGGGGAAAAACTGTTTTTT.

This clonotype was observed many times. This chain connects TRBV6-1 to TRBJ2-6; D is undetermined. The CDR3 is 17 amino acids. Trimming cost V 5 bases and J 0 bases, with 14 bases left between them. Germline CDR1 is MNHNS and CDR2 is SASEGT. The CDR3 sequence is CASSPWAASSGANVLTF. The CDR3 DNA reads TGTGCCAGCAGTCCCTGGGCTGCGAGCTCTGGGGCCAACGTCCTGACTTTC.

This clonotype was counted a single time. This chain links TRBV27 with TRBJ1-1; D is undetermined. The CDR3 length is 13 residues. Germline V gives CDR1 MNHEY, CDR2 SMNVEV (reference sequence). Trimming took 7 bases from V and 2 from J, leaving 11 bases between them. This CDR3 is CASMAPANTEAFF. CDR3 coding DNA: TGTGCCAGCATGGCCCCGGCTAACACTGAAGCTTTCTTT.

Comment on this clonotype: At one end the junction does not follow the germline gene, possibly because of a read error. The chain links TRBV3-1 to TRBJ2-3, with TRBD1 as a possible D gene (6 bases). This CDR3 is 14 amino acids long. In germline, CDR1 is LGHDT, CDR2 YNNKEL (reference sequence). CDR3: CAGRLARDTDTQYF. CDR3 sequence (DNA): TGTGCCGGCCGCCTAGCTAGGGACACAGATACCCAGTACTTT.

This clonotype was detected ten times or more. This may be a read error: a much more frequent sequence differs by one nucleotide. This chain links TRBV6-5 with TRBJ2-1; D might be TRBD2 (6 bases). This CDR3 has 15 amino acids. Trimming cost V 0 bases and J 10 bases, with 16 bases left between them. The germline V gene encodes CDR1 MNHEY and CDR2 SVGAGI. The CDR3 nucleotides read TGTGCCAGCAGTTACTCGGGACTGAGCTCCTACGAGCAGTTCTTC. It is translated as CASSYSGLSSYEQFF.

A remark on this clonotype: One end of the junction is discordant with germline, which a read error may explain. This chain links TRBV6-1 with TRBJ2-3; D possibly matches TRBD1 or TRBD2 (6 bases each). With the DNA end fitting TRBJ2-7 better, the J assignment may be wrong. Germline V gene data show CDR1 as MNHNS and CDR2 as SASEGT. The CDR3 runs to 16 residues. CDR3 in DNA: TGTGCCTGCAGTGGGGCCGGGGGCGGGGACCAAGATACGCAGTACTTC. Translating gives CACSGAGGGDQDTQYF.

This rearrangement joins TRBV27 to TRBJ2-1; D possibly corresponds to TRBD2 (5 bases). This CDR3 is built from 14 residues. Germline CDR1 reads MNHEY; CDR2 reads SMNVEV (reference sequence). With 5 bases removed from V and 4 bases from J, the gap between germline ends came to 12 bases. CDR3 sequence (DNA): TGTGCCAGCAGTGACACGGGGAGATACAATGAGCAGTTCTTC. The encoded protein is CASSDTGRYNEQFF.

This clonotype showed up just once. The genes are TRBV6-1 and TRBJ2-5; D might be TRBD2 (5 bases). V was cut by 5 bases and J by 11 bases, with 18 bases left in between. The CDR3 sequence is 13 residues long. The germline gives CDR1 MNHNS, CDR2 SASEGT. CDR3 region: CASSTLAPGEQYF. CDR3 coding DNA: TGTGCCAGCAGTACCCTAGCACCCGGTGAGCAGTACTTC.

The V gene is TRBV20-1, the J gene TRBJ1-4; weak D call: TRBD1 (6 bases). The CDR3 totals 13 residues. CDR1 and CDR2 (germline): DFQATT, SNEGSKA (reference sequence). Trimming cost V 6 bases and J 1 base, with 9 bases left between them. CDR3 region: CSASQGTNEKLFF. CDR3 DNA: TGCAGTGCGTCACAGGGAACTAATGAAAAACTGTTTTTT.

This clonotype occurred a few times. The chain carries TRBV6-1 and TRBJ2-5, with D uncertain. Trimming removed 6 bases from V and 1 base from J, with 9 bases in between. Germline CDR1 is MNHNS and CDR2 is SASEGT. The CDR3 spans 13 residues. The CDR3 DNA follows: TGTGCCAGCAGCCAATCTAGCCAAGAGACCCAGTACTTC. As protein: CASSQSSQETQYF.

This clonotype was detected only once. The gene calls are TRBV7-6 and TRBJ2-2, with 7 positions matching TRBD2. This CDR3 is 19 amino acids long. CDR1 and CDR2 from the germline V gene are SGHVS and FNYEAQ. Trimming took 5 bases from V and 16 from J; bases not matched to a gene: 31. The CDR3 protein is CASSKRVAGQAVGTETQFF. The CDR3 coding sequence is TGTGCCAGCAGCAAGCGCGTAGCGGGCCAGGCTGTGGGCACAGAGACGCAGTTTTTT.